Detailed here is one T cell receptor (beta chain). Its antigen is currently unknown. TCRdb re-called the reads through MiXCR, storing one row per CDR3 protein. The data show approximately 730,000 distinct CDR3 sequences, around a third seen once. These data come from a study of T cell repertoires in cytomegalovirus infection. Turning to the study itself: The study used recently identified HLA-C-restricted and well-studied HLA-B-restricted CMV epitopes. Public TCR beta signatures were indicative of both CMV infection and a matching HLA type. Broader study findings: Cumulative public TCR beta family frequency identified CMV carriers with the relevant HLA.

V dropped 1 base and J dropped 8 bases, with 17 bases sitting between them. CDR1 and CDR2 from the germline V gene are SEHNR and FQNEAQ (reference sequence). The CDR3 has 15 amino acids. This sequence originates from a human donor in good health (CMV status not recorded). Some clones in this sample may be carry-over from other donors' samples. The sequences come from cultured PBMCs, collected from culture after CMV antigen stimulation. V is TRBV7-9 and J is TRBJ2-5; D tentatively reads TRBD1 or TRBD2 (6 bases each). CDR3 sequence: CASSLEPGAQRTQYF. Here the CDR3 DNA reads TGTGCCAGCAGCTTAGAGCCGGGGGCCCAGAGAACCCAGTACTTC. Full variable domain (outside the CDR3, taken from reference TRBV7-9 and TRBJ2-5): DTGVSQNPRHKITKRGQNVTFRCDPISEHNRLYWYRQTLGQGPEFLTYFQNEAQLEKSRLLSDRFSAERPKGSFSTLEIQRTEQGDSAMYLCASSLEPGAQRTQYFGPGTRLLVL.